This T cell receptor beta chain was obtained from a study of blood T cell repertoires in COVID-19. Study information: Nucleic acid was either cDNA or gDNA, and it came from T cells, B-cell-depleted T cells, or PBMCs.

The CDR3 is 13 residues long. CDR1 and CDR2 from the germline V gene are MNHNY and SVGAGI (reference sequence). In regard to this clone: One junction end does not reproduce the germline sequence, and a read error may be involved.

Libraries were prepared by immunoSEQ multiplex PCR; TCRdb keeps only in-frame clonotypes and omits some of them. This sample has over 55,000 clones, with roughly 84% found just once. This clonotype was obtained from a man in his fifties or sixties with COVID-19, enrolled during active disease. Material for sequencing was peripheral blood. V usage is TRBV6-6 and J usage is TRBJ2-1; 11 bases match TRBD2. CDR3 sequence: CAGRLAGGNEQFF. The DNA of the CDR3 is TGTGCCGGCAGGCTAGCGGGAGGAAATGAGCAGTTCTTC.